Here is one TCR beta chain with its context. As yet, its antigen is unknown. The entry originates in a study of cytomegalovirus exposure and HLA in healthy donors. Study-wide results and limits: The availability of immune exposure information extended only to CMV serostatus. The dataset shows that most TCR sequences were rare, while some public TCRs occurred in many donors.

It was with 60 Vbeta and 13 Jbeta primers that the PCR ran. Repertoires were generated with immunoSEQ multiplex PCR, while TCRdb's copy carries only in-frame clones and drops some. The sample lists some 150,000 clones, roughly 76% seen once, with around 13% in the top ten. Sequencing was done on a sample of PBMCs. The TCR comes from a woman aged 50 to 65 in good health and CMV-seronegative.

CDR3 sequence (DNA): TGCGCCAGCAGCCAATACGGGGGGAGGCAGTTCTTC. It translates to CASSQYGGRQFF. This sequence joins TRBV4-3 and TRBJ2-1; 7 positions agree with TRBD2. The CDR3 has 12 amino acids. Germline-derived CDR1 and CDR2 are LGHNA and YSLEER. With 2 bases clipped from V and 12 bases from J, the junction kept 4 bases outside the gene matches.